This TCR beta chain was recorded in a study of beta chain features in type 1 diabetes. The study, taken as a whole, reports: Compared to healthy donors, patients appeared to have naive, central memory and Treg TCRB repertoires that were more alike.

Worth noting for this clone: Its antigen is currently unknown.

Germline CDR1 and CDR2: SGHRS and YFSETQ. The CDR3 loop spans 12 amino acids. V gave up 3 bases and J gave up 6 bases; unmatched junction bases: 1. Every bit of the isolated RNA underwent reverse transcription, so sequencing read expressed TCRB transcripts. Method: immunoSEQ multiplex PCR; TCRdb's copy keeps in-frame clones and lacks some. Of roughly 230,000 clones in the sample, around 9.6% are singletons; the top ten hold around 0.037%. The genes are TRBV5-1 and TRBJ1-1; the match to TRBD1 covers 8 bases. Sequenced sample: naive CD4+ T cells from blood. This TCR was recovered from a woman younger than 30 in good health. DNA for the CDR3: TGCGCCAGCAGCTCAGGGGGCCCTGAAGCTTTCTTT. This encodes CASSSGGPEAFF. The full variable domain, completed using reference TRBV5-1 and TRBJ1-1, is KAGVTQTPRYLIKTRGQQVTLSCSPISGHRSVSWYQQTPGQGLQFLFEYFSETQRNKGNFPGRFSGRQFSNSRSEMNVSTLELGDSALYLCASSSGGPEAFFGQGTRLTVV.